What follows describes a single TCR beta chain. Antigen specificity is unknown. There are 14 residues in the CDR3. The V gene lost 4 bases and the J gene lost 0 bases, with 7 bases spanning the gap. Germline values: CDR1 ENHRY, CDR2 SYGVKD. These data originate in a study of early T cells in non-severe SARS-CoV-2 infection. The overall study: The study sequenced bulk RNA from unsorted whole blood, with chains unpaired.

Molecules of cDNA were individually given unique molecular identifiers that were attached to them. TCRdb re-called the 5' RACE reads with MiXCR, one entry per CDR3 protein. The repertoire holds roughly 34,000 distinct CDR3 sequences, with approximately 7.1% as singletons. Study results and caveats: VDJdb-based matching was biased toward anti-spike CD8 responses and missed private and CD4 specificities.

V gene TRBV10-3 combines with J gene TRBJ2-1; no clear D gene. The TCR comes from an adult who was a healthcare worker with PCR-confirmed SARS-CoV-2 infection or an uninfected control (not recorded which). Here the sequenced sample was whole blood, taken at baseline. The CDR3 protein is CAISGAASYNEQFF. CDR3 bases: TGTGCCATCAGTGGTGCAGCCTCCTACAATGAGCAGTTCTTC.